This entry lists 9 T cell receptor beta chains sequenced from one sample in a study of technical replicates of blood from a handful of donors. Here immunoSEQ multiplex PCR was the method, and the copy in TCRdb shows in-frame clones only, minus some. In the table there are under 80,000 clones, just under 90% of which are singletons. Sample: PBMCs. These receptors were collected from a human donor in good health. Some clones in this sample may be carry-over from other donors' samples.

The chain uses TRBV6-6 and TRBJ2-7, with D possibly matching TRBD1 (6 bases). The V end lost 8 bases, the J end lost 5 bases, and 19 bases lay between the germline ends. The CDR3 is made up of 14 amino acids. Germline CDR1 MNHNY, CDR2 SVGAGI (reference sequence). As DNA, the CDR3 is TGTGCCAGCCTCGACAGGTCCCTGGGAGACGAGCAGTACTTC. This encodes CASLDRSLGDEQYF.

The gene calls are TRBV7-8 and TRBJ2-1; TRBD2 matches at 8 bases. With V trimmed by 1 base and J by 4 bases, 6 bases remained unmatched. This CDR3 region has 16 residues. CDR1 and CDR2 (germline): SGHVS, FQNEAQ. This CDR3 is CASSLGSGALYNEQFF. CDR3 in DNA: TGTGCCAGCAGCTTAGGTAGCGGGGCCCTTTACAATGAGCAGTTCTTC.

V is TRBV7-8 and J is TRBJ2-2, with 9 bases identical to TRBD2. The length of the CDR3 is 17 residues. J lost 4 bases, V lost 5 bases, and 11 bases had no gene match. CDR1 and CDR2 from the germline V gene are SGHVS and FQNEAQ. The CDR3: CASSRHPSGVLTGELFF. The CDR3 bases are TGTGCCAGCAGCCGGCACCCTAGCGGGGTTCTCACCGGGGAGCTGTTTTTT.

This clone was observed a few times. The V gene is TRBV4-2, the J gene TRBJ1-1; D ambiguous. Germline CDR1 and CDR2: LGHNA and YNFKEQ. The CDR3 is 15 residues long. V was clipped by 2 bases and J by 7 bases, with 17 bases between them. The CDR3 sequence: CASSQTFGSQVEAFF. In DNA form, the CDR3 reads TGTGCCAGCAGCCAAACCTTTGGCAGTCAAGTTGAAGCTTTCTTT.

As regards this clone: Different DNA sequences within this sample yield the same CDR3. The chain uses TRBV2 and TRBJ2-7; unclear D gene. The V end was cut by 5 bases, the J end by 0 bases, with 5 bases between. The germline V gene has CDR1 SNHLY and CDR2 FYNNEI. This CDR3 contains 12 residues. The CDR3: CASSRSSYEQYF. Here the CDR3 DNA reads TGTGCCAGCAGTCGTAGCTCCTACGAGCAGTACTTC.

The chain couples TRBV4-1 to TRBJ2-4, with D perhaps matching TRBD1 (7 bases). This CDR3 is 16 amino acids long. V was shortened by 1 base and J by 4 bases, with 14 bases between the two germline ends. Germline loops: CDR1 MGHRA, CDR2 YSYEKL. This CDR3 reads CASSQAAGQPKNIQYF. CDR3 DNA sequence: TGCGCCAGCAGCCAAGCGGCGGGACAGCCAAAAAACATTCAGTACTTC.

The J gene is TRBJ1-1, the V gene TRBV29-1; 8 bases align to TRBD1. J lost 7 bases, V lost 3 bases, and 7 bases had no gene match. In germline, CDR1 is SQVTM, CDR2 ANQGSEA. This CDR3 is 13 amino acids long. For the CDR3, the DNA is TGCAGCGTTGAGGGACAGGCAACCTATGAAGCTTTCTTT. Translated, it gives CSVEGQATYEAFF.

The V call is TRBV25-1, the J call TRBJ2-2; D call uncertain. Trimming cost V 7 bases and J 5 bases, with 11 bases left between them. CDR3 length: 13 amino acids. Germline V CDR1 and CDR2: MGHDK, SYGVNS. In nucleotides, the CDR3 is TGTGCCAGCACCTCCGGGTGGACCGGGGAGCTGTTTTTT. Its protein is CASTSGWTGELFF.

The chain links TRBV29-1 to TRBJ2-7; 7 bases map to TRBD1. V was pared by 6 bases and J by 2 bases, with 16 bases of the junction left unmatched. In germline, CDR1 is SQVTM, CDR2 ANQGSEA. The CDR3 is 16 amino acids. The CDR3 is CSVGDRQRVGAYEQYF. The CDR3 DNA sequence: TGCAGCGTGGGGGACAGACAACGAGTTGGGGCCTACGAGCAGTACTTC.